This T cell receptor beta chain came from a study of blood T cell repertoires in COVID-19 (dated by TCRdb to 2020 to 2022). Regarding the complete study: Collaborator samples came from the United States, Italy and Spain and covered acute and convalescent phases of COVID-19. The repertoires were released in a freely available public database intended as a resource for research on the immune response to SARS-CoV-2. Subjects who had been exposed to COVID-19, were actively infected with it, or had recovered from it provided the deeply sampled blood TCRbeta repertoires that made up the dataset. HLA class I and class II types, where available, came from metadata supplied by the sample provider rather than from assay-based typing. A de-identified subject ID, COVID-19 status, age in years and sex were almost always included in the sample metadata. Samples were obtained from the ongoing ImmuneRACE study (first 160 participants) and from over 1,000 subjects provided by 6 global collaborators. The material from the prospective study consisted of cDNA or gDNA derived from T cells, B-cell-depleted T cells, or PBMCs.

Enrolling through a virtual design, the prospective study's participants ranged in age from roughly 18 to 95 years and lived across roughly 24 United States geographic areas. Cohort assignment in the prospective study relied on participant-reported clinical history from a screening survey and a study questionnaire. Recovered participants in ImmuneRACE Cohort 3 were defined as having two consecutive negative NP/OP PCR tests, clearance from a healthcare professional, or resolution of symptoms. Each participant in the prospective study had whole blood, serum and a nasopharyngeal or oropharyngeal swab collected by mobile phlebotomists. Additional blood draws and questionnaires over an approximately two-month period could optionally be provided by prospective study participants. Before DNA extraction, blood samples from the prospective study were shipped at room temperature or frozen. TCRbeta CDR3 regions were amplified from genomic DNA using the immunoSEQ Assay, a bias-controlled multiplex PCR. On the study's bioinformatics: The number of nucleated cells in each sample was estimated by amplification of reference gene primers within the assay. Sequence reads were collapsed and filtered to measure the absolute abundance of every unique TCRbeta CDR3 rearrangement. For each sample, productive Simpson clonality was calculated by taking the square root of Simpson's diversity index across productive rearrangements. Drawn from immuneACCESS, this table holds only the in-frame rearrangements with V and J called that TCRdb kept. Clones are partly lost; checked studies trace under half to an unresolved V gene and leave the rest unexplained. Clonal size and the V and J genes are those of that table, whereas D and trimming came from the DNA. In this sample the table shows around 300,000 clones, 85% to 90% of which occur a single time. The ten most abundant clones make up less than 2.5% of the sample.

Details on this clone: Its antigen is currently not known. Within one base of it there is no much larger clone, and no base qualities were kept.

The full study reports these points: The quantity of clinical and demographic metadata differed by source and by participant and was supplied without curation.

From cysteine to phenylalanine, the CDR3 is 13 amino acids long. The sequence is cut down to CDR3 DNA, 39 bases in frame from base 1. Trimming removed 3 bases from V and 8 bases from J, leaving 13 bases between the germline ends. As encoded in the germline V gene, CDR1 is KGHSH while CDR2 is LQKENI. The sample consisted of PBMCs or T cells enriched from blood (not recorded which). This chain is built from TRBV18 and TRBJ2-5; no D gene can be assigned with confidence. The sequence was collected from a woman between 18 and 30 years old who had recovered from COVID-19. The CDR3 here reads CASSPGTTRTQYF. The DNA is TGTGCCAGCTCACCCGGAACTACCCGCACCCAGTACTTC. With the portions outside the CDR3 filled from the reference TRBV18 and TRBJ2-5 genes, the complete variable region becomes NAGVMQNPRHLVRRRGQEARLRCSPMKGHSHVYWYRQLPEEGLKFMVYLQKENIIDESGMPKERFSAEFPKEGPSILRIQQVVRGDSAAYFCASSPGTTRTQYFGPGTRLLVL.